A selection of T cell receptor beta chains follows, all from one sample in a study of blood T cell repertoires in COVID-19. Assay used: immunoSEQ multiplex PCR; TCRdb lists only in-frame clones, some missing. The table lists about 120,000 clones, 70% to 75% of them singletons. The material sequenced was peripheral blood. These receptors originate from a man in his sixties with acute or convalescent COVID-19. Both conserved end residues are part of each CDR3. Fields, in order: V gene, J gene, D gene, clone size, CDR3 DNA, CDR3 protein. The D gene is left open where the match is weak. Clone size is given for some rows only: seen once, a few or many times, or a class if the clone is expanded.

V: TRBV3-1/TRBV3-2; J: TRBJ2-3; D: TRBD2; size: -; DNA: TGTGCCAGCAGCCAAGTGAGACTAGCGGGGAGTGGCACAGATACGCAGTATTTT; CDR3: CASSQVRLAGSGTDTQYF
V: TRBV19; J: TRBJ1-4; D: -; size: few; DNA: TGTGCCAGTAGTATGCGGGGCGGAAATGAAAAACTGTTTTTT; CDR3: CASSMRGGNEKLFF
V: TRBV29-1; J: TRBJ2-3; D: -; size: -; DNA: TGCAGCGTTGCCCGAAGGACAGCAGATACGCAGTATTTT; CDR3: CSVARRTADTQYF
V: TRBV4-1; J: TRBJ2-7; D: TRBD2; size: few; DNA: TGCGCCAGCAGCCCTCTAGCGGGTAAATTCGACGAGCAGTACTTC; CDR3: CASSPLAGKFDEQYF
V: TRBV19; J: TRBJ1-2; D: -; size: -; DNA: TGTGCCACAACGGAGAGGGCTAACTATGGCTACACCTTC; CDR3: CATTERANYGYTF
V: TRBV12-3/TRBV12-4; J: TRBJ1-1; D: TRBD1; size: -; DNA: TGTGCCAGCACCGACGGACAGGGGGAAGCTTTCTTT; CDR3: CASTDGQGEAFF
V: TRBV24-1; J: TRBJ2-6; D: TRBD1; size: -; DNA: TGTGCCACCAGTGATCGGACAGGGGGTTCTGGGGCCAACGTCCTGACTTTC; CDR3: CATSDRTGGSGANVLTF
V: TRBV3-1/TRBV3-2; J: TRBJ1-5; D: -; size: -; DNA: TGTGCCAGCAGCCAAGACGAGACGGACTTCAATCAGCCCCAGCATTTT; CDR3: CASSQDETDFNQPQHF
V: TRBV3-1/TRBV3-2; J: TRBJ1-1; D: TRBD1; size: -; DNA: TGTGCCAGCAGCCACGGACAGGTAGGGTTCGCTGAAGCTTTCTTT; CDR3: CASSHGQVGFAEAFF
V: TRBV14; J: TRBJ2-3; D: TRBD2; size: -; DNA: TGTGCCAGCGGGAAGGGACTAGCAGGAACAGATACGCAGTATTTT; CDR3: CASGKGLAGTDTQYF
V: TRBV24-1; J: TRBJ2-3; D: -; size: -; DNA: TGTGCCACCAGTATGAGGGGAGGAGATACGCAGTATTTT; CDR3: CATSMRGGDTQYF
V: TRBV6-6; J: TRBJ1-2; D: TRBD1; size: -; DNA: TGTGCCAGCAGTCTACAGGGGGCGCGGATCGGAGTTGATGGCTACACCTTC; CDR3: CASSLQGARIGVDGYTF
V: TRBV6-5; J: TRBJ2-7; D: TRBD1; size: -; DNA: TGTGCCAGCAGTCCTCCGGGACAGAGCGCCTACGAGCAGTACTTC; CDR3: CASSPPGQSAYEQYF
V: TRBV25-1; J: TRBJ2-2; D: TRBD1; size: -; DNA: TGTGCCAGCACACAGGGGGAGTACACCGGGGAGCTGTTTTTT; CDR3: CASTQGEYTGELFF
V: TRBV30; J: TRBJ2-5; D: TRBD1; size: -; DNA: TGTGCCAGACGGGACCAGGGACAGCACGGGGAGACCCAGTACTTC; CDR3: CARRDQGQHGETQYF
V: TRBV4-2; J: TRBJ2-1; D: TRBD2; size: -; DNA: TGTGCCAGCAGCCAGGTACTAGCGGATTACAATGAGCAGTTCTTC; CDR3: CASSQVLADYNEQFF
V: TRBV6-2/TRBV6-3; J: TRBJ2-1; D: -; size: few; DNA: TGTGCCAGCAGTTACTTCGGGAATGAGCAGTTCTTC; CDR3: CASSYFGNEQFF
V: TRBV28; J: TRBJ1-2; D: TRBD1; size: -; DNA: TGTGCCAGCAGTTTAGGGCAGGGGGGATCTAACTATGGCTACACCTTC; CDR3: CASSLGQGGSNYGYTF